This passage covers 15 T cell receptor beta chains from one sample sequenced in a study of CD8+CD57+ T cells in acquired aplastic anemia. Genomic DNA served as template for TCR beta VDJ and CDR3 profiling. In TCRdb, the reads were re-called with MiXCR into one record per CDR3 protein. The table shows hundreds of thousands of distinct CDR3 sequences, with approximately 55% occurring only once. Material for sequencing was sorted CD4+, CD8+, or CD8+CD57+ T cells (not recorded which) from PBMCs. The receptors stem from a human donor with severe aplastic anemia or a healthy control (not recorded which).

The chain recombines TRBV20-1 with TRBJ1-2, with TRBD1 as a possible D gene (6 bases). CDR1 and CDR2 (germline): DFQATT, SNEGSKA (reference sequence). The CDR3 spans 15 residues. V was shortened by 4 bases and J by 4 bases, with 19 bases between the two germline ends. The CDR3 reads CSATNPRTDPYGYTF. The CDR3 DNA reads as TGCAGTGCTACAAATCCCCGGACAGACCCCTATGGCTACACCTTC.

V gene TRBV7-2 combines with J gene TRBJ2-4, with no clear D. Germline loops: CDR1 SGHTA, CDR2 FQGNSA. V was pared by 5 bases and J by 3 bases, with 14 bases between. This CDR3 has 15 amino acids. DNA for the CDR3: TGTGCCAGCAGCCCAGGACCTTATGGCAAAAACATTCAGTACTTC. Its protein is CASSPGPYGKNIQYF.

This clonotype was observed at least ten times. This chain joins TRBV9 and TRBJ2-7; D may correspond to TRBD1 or TRBD2 (5 bases each). Trimming took 0 bases from V and 1 from J, leaving 17 bases between them. The CDR3 length is 17 residues. Germline V CDR1 and CDR2: SGDLS, YYNGEE. The CDR3 is CASSVDVGTYPSYEQYF. For the CDR3, the DNA is TGTGCCAGCAGCGTAGATGTGGGGACCTATCCTTCCTACGAGCAGTACTTC.

This clonotype appeared once. The V call is TRBV5-1, the J call TRBJ1-1; the D is unclear. CDR1 and CDR2 (germline): SGHRS, YFSETQ. This CDR3 has 14 amino acids. V was pared by 0 bases and J by 3 bases, with 9 bases between. The chain's CDR3 is CASSLARYDTEAFF. CDR3 nucleotides: TGCGCCAGCAGCTTGGCCAGGTATGACACTGAAGCTTTCTTT.

This clonotype was found a few times. This rearrangement joins TRBV9 to TRBJ1-1; TRBD1 is a possible D gene (5 bases). The CDR3 consists of 13 residues. Germline CDR1 and CDR2: SGDLS and YYNGEE. V dropped 5 bases and J dropped 1 base, with 9 bases sitting between them. In DNA form, the CDR3 reads TGTGCCAGCAGTGAAGGGGAGAACACTGAAGCTTTCTTT. Protein: CASSEGENTEAFF.

V usage is TRBV7-2 and J usage is TRBJ1-2; 8 nucleotides match TRBD1. Germline V gives CDR1 SGHTA, CDR2 FQGNSA. The CDR3 spans 15 residues. Trimming cost V 5 bases and J 7 bases; bases outside gene matches: 12. CDR3 protein: CASSTQTGDAAGYTF. CDR3 bases: TGTGCCAGCAGCACGCAGACAGGGGACGCAGCTGGCTACACCTTC. Combining the CDR3 with reference TRBV7-2 and TRBJ1-2 gives the whole variable domain GAGVSQSPSNKVTEKGKDVELRCDPISGHTALYWYRQSLGQGLEFLIYFQGNSAPDKSGLPSDRFSAERTGGSVSTLTIQRTQQEDSAVYLCASSTQTGDAAGYTFGSGTRLTVV.

CDR3 DNA: TGTGCCAGCAGTGAACGAGGGGGGGAAGGAGAGACCCAGTACTTC. Encoded protein: CASSERGGEGETQYF. The chain is built from TRBV2 and TRBJ2-5; maybe TRBD2 (7 bases). The V gene lost 2 bases and the J gene lost 4 bases, with 14 bases spanning the gap. The CDR3 is 15 amino acids. The germline gives CDR1 SNHLY, CDR2 FYNNEI.

This clonotype was picked up a small number of times. This chain uses TRBV10-3 with TRBJ2-6, with 7 bases lining up with TRBD1. This CDR3 spans 16 amino acids. Losses at the gene ends were 8 bases for V and 0 bases for J; bases not matched to a gene: 7. Germline lookup yields CDR1 ENHRY and CDR2 SYGVKD. The DNA for the CDR3 is TGTGCCATCCTACCGGGACAGTCCTCTGGGGCCAACGTCCTGACTTTC. Amino acids: CAILPGQSSGANVLTF.

This chain joins TRBV10-3 and TRBJ1-3; D remains unclear. The CDR3 is 16 amino acids. CDR1 ENHRY and CDR2 SYGVKD come from the germline V gene. Trimming cost V 6 bases and J 0 bases, with 15 bases left between them. The CDR3 DNA sequence: TGTGCCATCAGGGAAATGACGGTCGGCTCTGGAAACACCATATATTTT. This encodes CAIREMTVGSGNTIYF.

The chain recombines TRBV2 with TRBJ2-5; TRBD2 matches 13 bases. Trimming at V came to 4 bases and at J to 5 bases, leaving 7 bases not matched to a gene. The CDR3 extends over 16 amino acids. CDR1 is SNHLY and CDR2 is FYNNEI in the germline V gene. The CDR3 DNA sequence: TGTGCCAGCAGTGCTCGGACTAGCGGGGGTAGTGAGACCCAGTACTTC. It is translated as CASSARTSGGSETQYF.

This clonotype was seen at least ten times. This chain links TRBV9 with TRBJ2-3; D is uncertain. The V gene lost 0 bases and the J gene lost 2 bases, with 7 bases spanning the gap. The length of the CDR3 is 14 residues. The germline gives CDR1 SGDLS, CDR2 YYNGEE. CDR3 sequence (DNA): TGTGCCAGCAGCGTAGAAGGATACACAGATACGCAGTATTTT. It is translated as CASSVEGYTDTQYF.

The table lists this clonotype with many counts. The genes are TRBV29-1 and TRBJ1-1, with 7 bases matching TRBD1. This CDR3 spans 12 amino acids. Per germline, CDR1 SQVTM and CDR2 ANQGSEA. The J segment lost 1 base and the V segment lost 6 bases, leaving 2 bases of the junction unmatched. This chain's CDR3 is CSVWDRNTEAFF. CDR3 DNA: TGCAGCGTATGGGACAGGAACACTGAAGCTTTCTTT.

The chain employs TRBV7-9 and TRBJ2-7; possible D gene TRBD2, 5 bases. This CDR3 spans 15 amino acids. The germline gives CDR1 SEHNR, CDR2 FQNEAQ (reference sequence). V was clipped by 3 bases and J by 7 bases, with 19 bases between them. The CDR3 region has the DNA TGTGCCAGCAGCTTCCCGGACCACCCCAGAGGGGAGCAGTACTTC. The encoded protein is CASSFPDHPRGEQYF.

This clonotype came up once. The CDR3 here is CATSTRGASNEQYF. The DNA for the CDR3 is TGCGCCACCTCGACGAGAGGGGCGAGTAATGAGCAGTATTTT. The chain links TRBV5-1 to TRBJ2-3, with D perhaps given as TRBD1 or TRBD2 (5 bases each). V was pared by 9 bases and J by 11 bases, with 25 bases between. This CDR3 region has 14 residues. The germline CDR1 and CDR2 sequences are SGHRS and YFSETQ.

In regard to this clonotype: At one end, the junction sequence differs from germline, possibly due to a read error. The chain combines TRBV15 with TRBJ2-1, with 7 bases that match TRBD2. From germline, CDR1 is LNHNV and CDR2 YYDKDF (reference sequence). The CDR3 length is 15 residues. The CDR3 coding sequence is TGCGTCACCAGCAGCCTTGCGGGGGTGGTCAATGAGCAGTTCTTC. Residues: CVTSSLAGVVNEQFF.